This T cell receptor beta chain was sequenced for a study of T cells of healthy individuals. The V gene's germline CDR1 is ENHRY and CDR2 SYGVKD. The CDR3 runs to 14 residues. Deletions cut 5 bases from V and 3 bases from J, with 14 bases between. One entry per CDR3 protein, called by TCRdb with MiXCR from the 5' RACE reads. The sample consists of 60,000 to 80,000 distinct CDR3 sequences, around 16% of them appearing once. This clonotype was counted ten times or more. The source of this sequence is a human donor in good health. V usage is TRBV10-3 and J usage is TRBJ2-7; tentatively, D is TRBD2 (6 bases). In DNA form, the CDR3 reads TGTGCCATCAGTCCAACGGGAGTAAACTACGAGCAGTACTTC. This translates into CAISPTGVNYEQYF.